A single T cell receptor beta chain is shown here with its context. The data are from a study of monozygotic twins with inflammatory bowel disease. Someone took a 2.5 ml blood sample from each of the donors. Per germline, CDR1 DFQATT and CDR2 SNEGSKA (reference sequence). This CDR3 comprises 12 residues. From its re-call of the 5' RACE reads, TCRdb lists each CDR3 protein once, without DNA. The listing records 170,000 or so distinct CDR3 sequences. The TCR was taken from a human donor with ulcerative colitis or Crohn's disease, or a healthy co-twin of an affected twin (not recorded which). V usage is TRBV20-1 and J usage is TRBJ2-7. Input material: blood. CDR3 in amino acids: CSASLPIGEQYF.